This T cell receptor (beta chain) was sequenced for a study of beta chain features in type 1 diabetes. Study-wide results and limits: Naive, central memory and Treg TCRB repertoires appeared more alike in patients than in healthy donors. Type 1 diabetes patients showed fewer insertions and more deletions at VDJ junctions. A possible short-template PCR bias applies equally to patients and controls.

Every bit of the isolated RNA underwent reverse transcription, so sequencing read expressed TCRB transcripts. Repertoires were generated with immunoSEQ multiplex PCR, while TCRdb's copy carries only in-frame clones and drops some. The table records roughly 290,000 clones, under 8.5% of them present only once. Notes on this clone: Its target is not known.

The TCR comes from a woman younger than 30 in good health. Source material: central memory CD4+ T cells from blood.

CDR3 DNA sequence: TGTGCCCAACAGGGCCTCTCTGGAAACACCATATATTTT. Its translation: CAQQGLSGNTIYF. The chain couples TRBV30 to TRBJ1-3; perhaps TRBD1 as D (6 bases). CDR3 length: 13 amino acids. Trimming pared 8 bases from V and 0 bases from J, leaving 11 bases between. From germline, CDR1 is GTSNPN and CDR2 SVGIG (reference sequence).